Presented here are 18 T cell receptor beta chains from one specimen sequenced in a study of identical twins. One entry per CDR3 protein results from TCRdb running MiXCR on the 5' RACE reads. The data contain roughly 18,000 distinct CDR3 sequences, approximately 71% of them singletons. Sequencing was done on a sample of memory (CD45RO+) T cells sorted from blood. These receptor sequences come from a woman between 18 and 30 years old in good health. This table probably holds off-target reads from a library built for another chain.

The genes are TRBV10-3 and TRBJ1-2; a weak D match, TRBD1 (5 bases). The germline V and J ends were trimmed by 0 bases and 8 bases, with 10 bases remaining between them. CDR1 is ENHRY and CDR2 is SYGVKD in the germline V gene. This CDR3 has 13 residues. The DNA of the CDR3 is TGTGCCATCAGTGAGTCGGGACTTCACGGCTACACCTTC. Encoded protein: CAISESGLHGYTF.

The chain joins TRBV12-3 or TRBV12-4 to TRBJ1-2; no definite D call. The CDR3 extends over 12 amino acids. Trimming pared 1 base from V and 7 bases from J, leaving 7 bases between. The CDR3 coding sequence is TGTGCCAGCAGTTTAGTGATATCTGGCTACACCTTC. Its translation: CASSLVISGYTF.

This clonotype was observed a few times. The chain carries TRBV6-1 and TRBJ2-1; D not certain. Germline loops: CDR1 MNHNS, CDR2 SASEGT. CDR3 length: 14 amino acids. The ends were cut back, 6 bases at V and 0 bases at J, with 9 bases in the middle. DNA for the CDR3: TGTGCCAGCAGGGGCCCCAGCTCCTACAATGAGCAGTTCTTC. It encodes CASRGPSSYNEQFF.

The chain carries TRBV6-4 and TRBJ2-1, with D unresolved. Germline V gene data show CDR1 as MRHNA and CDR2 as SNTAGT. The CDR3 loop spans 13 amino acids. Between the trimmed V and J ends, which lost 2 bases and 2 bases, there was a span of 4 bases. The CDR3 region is CASSDRAYNEQFF. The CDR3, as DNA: TGTGCCAGCAGTGACAGGGCCTACAATGAGCAGTTCTTC.

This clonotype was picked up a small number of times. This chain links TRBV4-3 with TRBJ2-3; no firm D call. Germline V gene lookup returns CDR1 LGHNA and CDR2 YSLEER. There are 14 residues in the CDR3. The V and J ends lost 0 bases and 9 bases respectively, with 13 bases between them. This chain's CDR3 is CASSQDMTHGTQYF. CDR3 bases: TGCGCCAGCAGCCAAGATATGACTCATGGGACGCAGTATTTT.

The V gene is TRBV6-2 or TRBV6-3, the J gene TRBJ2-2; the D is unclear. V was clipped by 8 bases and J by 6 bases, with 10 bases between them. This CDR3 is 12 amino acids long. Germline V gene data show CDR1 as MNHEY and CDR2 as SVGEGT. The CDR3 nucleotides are TGTGCCAGCGGCAGGATTGCCGGGGAGCTGTTTTTT. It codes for CASGRIAGELFF.

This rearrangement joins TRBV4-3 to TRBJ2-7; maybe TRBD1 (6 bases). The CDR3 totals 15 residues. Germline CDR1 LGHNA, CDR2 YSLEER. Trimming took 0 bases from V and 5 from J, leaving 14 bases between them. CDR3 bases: TGCGCCAGCAGCCAAGAGGGGAAGCAGGGGAACGAGCAGTACTTC. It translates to CASSQEGKQGNEQYF.

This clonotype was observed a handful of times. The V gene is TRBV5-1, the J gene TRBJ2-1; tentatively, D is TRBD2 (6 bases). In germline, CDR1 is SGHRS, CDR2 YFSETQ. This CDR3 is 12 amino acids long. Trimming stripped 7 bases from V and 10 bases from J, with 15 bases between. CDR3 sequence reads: CASSFSGREQFF. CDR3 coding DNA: TGCGCCAGCTCGTTTAGCGGAAGGGAGCAGTTCTTC. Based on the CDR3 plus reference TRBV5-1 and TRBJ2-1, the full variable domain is KAGVTQTPRYLIKTRGQQVTLSCSPISGHRSVSWYQQTPGQGLQFLFEYFSETQRNKGNFPGRFSGRQFSNSRSEMNVSTLELGDSALYLCASSFSGREQFFGPGTRLTVL.

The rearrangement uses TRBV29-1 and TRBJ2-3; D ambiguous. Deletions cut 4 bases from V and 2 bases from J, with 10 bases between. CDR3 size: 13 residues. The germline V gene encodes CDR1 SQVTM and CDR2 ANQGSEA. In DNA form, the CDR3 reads TGCAGCGTTGTACAAGGCCCCACAGATACGCAGTATTTT. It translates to CSVVQGPTDTQYF.

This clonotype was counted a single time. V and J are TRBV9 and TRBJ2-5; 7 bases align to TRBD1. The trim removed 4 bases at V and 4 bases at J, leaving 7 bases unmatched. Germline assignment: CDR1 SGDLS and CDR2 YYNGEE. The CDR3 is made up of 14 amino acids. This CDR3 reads CASSPRQGTETQYF. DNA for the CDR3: TGTGCCAGCAGCCCCCGACAGGGTACAGAGACCCAGTACTTC. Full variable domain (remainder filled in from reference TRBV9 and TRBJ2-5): DSGVTQTPKHLITATGQRVTLRCSPRSGDLSVYWYQQSLDQGLQFLIQYYNGEERAKGNILERFSAQQFPDLHSELNLSSLELGDSALYFCASSPRQGTETQYFGPGTRLLVL.

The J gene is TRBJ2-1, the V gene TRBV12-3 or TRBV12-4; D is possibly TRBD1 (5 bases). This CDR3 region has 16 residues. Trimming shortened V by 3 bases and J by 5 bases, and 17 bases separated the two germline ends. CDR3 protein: CASSLSGKGWNNEQFF. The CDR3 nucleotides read TGTGCCAGCAGTTTGTCAGGGAAAGGATGGAACAATGAGCAGTTCTTC.

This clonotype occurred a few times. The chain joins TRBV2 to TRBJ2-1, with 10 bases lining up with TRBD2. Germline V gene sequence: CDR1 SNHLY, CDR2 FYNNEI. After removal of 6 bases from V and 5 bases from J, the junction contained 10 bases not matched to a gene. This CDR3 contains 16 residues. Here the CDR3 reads CASSLRRAGGHNEQFF. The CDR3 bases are TGTGCCAGCAGCCTAAGGAGAGCGGGAGGGCACAATGAGCAGTTCTTC.

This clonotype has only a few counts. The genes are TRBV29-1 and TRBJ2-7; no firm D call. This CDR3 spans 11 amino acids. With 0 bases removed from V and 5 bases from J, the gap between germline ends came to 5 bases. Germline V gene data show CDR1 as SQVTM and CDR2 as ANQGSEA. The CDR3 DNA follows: TGCAGCGTTGAAGAAGCGCACGAGCAGTACTTC. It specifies CSVEEAHEQYF.

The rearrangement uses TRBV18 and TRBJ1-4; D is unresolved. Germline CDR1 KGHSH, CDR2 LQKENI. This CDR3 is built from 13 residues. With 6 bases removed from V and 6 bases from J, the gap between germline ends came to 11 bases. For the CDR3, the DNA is TGTGCCAGCTCCCTAAGCCGCGATGAAAAACTGTTTTTT. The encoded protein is CASSLSRDEKLFF.

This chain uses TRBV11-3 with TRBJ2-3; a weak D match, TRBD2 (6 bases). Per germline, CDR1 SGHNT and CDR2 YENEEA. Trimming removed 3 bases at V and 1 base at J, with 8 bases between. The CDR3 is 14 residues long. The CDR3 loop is CASSLRRGTDTQYF. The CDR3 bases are TGTGCCAGCAGCTTGAGGAGGGGCACAGATACGCAGTATTTT.

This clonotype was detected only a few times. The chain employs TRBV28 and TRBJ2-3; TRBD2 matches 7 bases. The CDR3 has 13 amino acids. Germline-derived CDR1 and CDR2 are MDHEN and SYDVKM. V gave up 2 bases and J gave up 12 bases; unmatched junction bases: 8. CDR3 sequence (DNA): TGTGCCAGCAGTTTAGGGCTAGCGGCGAGACAGTATTTT. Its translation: CASSLGLAARQYF. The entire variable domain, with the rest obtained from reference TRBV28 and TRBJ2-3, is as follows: DVKVTQSSRYLVKRTGEKVFLECVQDMDHENMFWYRQDPGLGLRLIYFSYDVKMKEKGDIPEGYSVSREKKERFSLILESASTNQTSMYLCASSLGLAARQYFGPGTRLTVL.

The CDR3 nucleotides are TGTGCCAGCAGTTACGGGACACTAACCTCCTACGAGCAGTACTTC. This translates into CASSYGTLTSYEQYF. The gene calls are TRBV2 and TRBJ2-7; D may be TRBD1 (6 bases). Trimming took off 5 bases at V and 0 bases at J, with 14 bases between the two ends. Germline V gives CDR1 SNHLY, CDR2 FYNNEI. The CDR3 extends over 15 amino acids.

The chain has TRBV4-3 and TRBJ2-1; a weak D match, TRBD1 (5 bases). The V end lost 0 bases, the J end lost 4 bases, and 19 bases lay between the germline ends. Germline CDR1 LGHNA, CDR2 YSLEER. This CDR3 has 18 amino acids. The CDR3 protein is CASSQDPTGNRYYNEQFF. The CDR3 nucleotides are TGCGCCAGCAGCCAAGATCCCACAGGAAACCGATATTACAATGAGCAGTTCTTC.